A selection of T cell receptor beta chains follows, all from one sample in a study of early T cells in non-severe SARS-CoV-2 infection. One entry per CDR3 protein results from TCRdb running MiXCR on the 5' RACE reads. This repertoire shows some 61,000 distinct CDR3 sequences, less than 9.5% found once; its top ten account for almost 4%. The material sequenced was whole blood, taken at baseline. All receptors derive from an adult who was a healthcare worker with PCR-confirmed SARS-CoV-2 infection or an uninfected control (not recorded which). CDR3s include the opening cysteine and the closing phenylalanine or tryptophan. D genes are given only for firm matches. Rows may omit the clone size; those that give it use once, few, many or a size class.

-	TRBJ1-1	TRBV20-1	-	CSAGEQGSNTEAFF	TGCAGTGCGGGTGAACAGGGTAGTAACACTGAAGCTTTCTTT
many	TRBJ2-1	TRBV5-6	TRBD2	CASSLVVSTSGGYNEQFF	TGTGCCAGCAGCTTGGTTGTTTCGACTAGCGGGGGGTATAATGAGCAGTTCTTC
many	TRBJ2-3	TRBV7-2	TRBD2	CASSLAMAGVDTQYF	TGTGCCAGCAGCTTAGCAATGGCGGGAGTAGATACGCAGTATTTT
-	TRBJ1-5	TRBV20-1	-	CSAKRTEVQNQPQHF	TGCAGTGCGAAACGGACGGAGGTACAAAATCAGCCCCAGCATTTT
many	TRBJ2-3	TRBV7-9	-	CASSLEGVNTQYF	TGTGCCAGCAGCTTAGAAGGGGTCAATACGCAGTATTTT
few	TRBJ1-5	TRBV19	-	CATSIRGHQPQHF	TGTGCCACTAGTATAAGGGGTCATCAGCCCCAGCATTTT
few	TRBJ1-5	TRBV15	-	CATSRGAGGFYSNQPQHF	TGTGCCACCAGCAGAGGGGCCGGGGGCTTTTATAGCAATCAGCCCCAGCATTTT
few	TRBJ2-2	TRBV2	-	CASRRDQNTGELFF	TGTGCCAGCCGCCGGGACCAAAACACCGGGGAGCTGTTTTTT
-	TRBJ2-5	TRBV3-1	-	CASSQGTGSVETQYF	TGTGCCAGCAGCCAGGGTACAGGGAGCGTAGAGACCCAGTACTTC
-	TRBJ2-7	TRBV20-1	TRBD1	CSLGGAKQYF	TGCAGTTTAGGGGGCGCGAAGCAGTACTTC
few	TRBJ1-5	TRBV7-2	-	CASSSFSGPHQPQHF	TGTGCCAGCAGCTCTTTTAGTGGGCCGCATCAGCCCCAGCATTTT
-	TRBJ1-1	TRBV18	-	CASSPNSRAGTEAFF	TGTGCCAGCTCCCCGAACTCCAGGGCGGGCACTGAAGCTTTCTTT
-	TRBJ1-4	TRBV18	-	CASSQRQNEKLFF	TGTGCCAGCTCACAAAGGCAGAATGAAAAACTGTTTTTT
many	TRBJ2-7	TRBV19	TRBD1	CASRPAGTGYEQYF	TGTGCCAGTAGGCCGGCCGGGACAGGGTACGAGCAGTACTTC